This record covers a single T cell receptor beta chain. The data belong to a study of blood T cell repertoires in COVID-19. Trimming pared 0 bases from V and 7 bases from J, leaving 8 bases between. Germline loops: CDR1 SGHRS, CDR2 YFSETQ. The CDR3 totals 13 residues. Original handling: Scientists estimated how many nucleated cells there were by amplifying reference gene primers. Here immunoSEQ multiplex PCR was the method, and the copy in TCRdb shows in-frame clones only, minus some. D and trimming were read from the DNA, whereas the V and J calls and clone size are those reported in that table. The sample consists of some 350,000 clones, 80% to 90% of them appearing once.

The chain combines TRBV5-1 with TRBJ1-5; D uncertain. Sequenced: peripheral blood. This TCR came from a woman aged 25-40 years with COVID-19, enrolled during active disease. CDR3 residues: CASSLDSRQPQHF. Written as DNA, the CDR3 is TGCGCCAGCAGCTTGGACAGCAGGCAGCCCCAGCATTTT. Based on the CDR3 plus reference TRBV5-1 and TRBJ1-5, the full variable domain is KAGVTQTPRYLIKTRGQQVTLSCSPISGHRSVSWYQQTPGQGLQFLFEYFSETQRNKGNFPGRFSGRQFSNSRSEMNVSTLELGDSALYLCASSLDSRQPQHFGDGTRLSIL.